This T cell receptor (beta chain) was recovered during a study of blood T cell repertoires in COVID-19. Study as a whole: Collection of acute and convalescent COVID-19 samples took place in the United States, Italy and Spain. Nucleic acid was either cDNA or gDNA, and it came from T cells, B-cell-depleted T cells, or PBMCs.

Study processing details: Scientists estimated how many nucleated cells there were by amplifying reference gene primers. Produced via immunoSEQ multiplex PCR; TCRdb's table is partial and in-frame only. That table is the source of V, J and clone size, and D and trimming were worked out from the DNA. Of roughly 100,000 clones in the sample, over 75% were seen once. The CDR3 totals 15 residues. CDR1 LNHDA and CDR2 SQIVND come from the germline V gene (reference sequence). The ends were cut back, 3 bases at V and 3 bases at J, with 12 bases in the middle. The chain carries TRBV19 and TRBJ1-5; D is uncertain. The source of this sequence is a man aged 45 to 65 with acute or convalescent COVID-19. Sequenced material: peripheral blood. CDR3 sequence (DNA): TGTGCCAGTAGTATTAAGGTCGGAGCCAATCAGCCCCAGCATTTT. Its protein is CASSIKVGANQPQHF.